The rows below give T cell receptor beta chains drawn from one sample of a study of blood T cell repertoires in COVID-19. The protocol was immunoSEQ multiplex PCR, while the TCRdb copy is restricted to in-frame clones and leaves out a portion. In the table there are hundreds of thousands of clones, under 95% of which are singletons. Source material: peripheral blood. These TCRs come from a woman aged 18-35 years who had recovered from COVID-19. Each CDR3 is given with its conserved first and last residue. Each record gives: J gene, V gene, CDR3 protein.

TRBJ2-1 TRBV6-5 CASSADREDNEQFF
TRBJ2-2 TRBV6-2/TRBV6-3 CASSYARWSGELFF
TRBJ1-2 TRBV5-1 CASSFWGGEDGYTF
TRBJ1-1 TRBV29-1 CSVEGVRGVANTEAFF
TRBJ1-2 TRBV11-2 CASSDPGRGLDGYTF
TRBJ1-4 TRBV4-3 CASRVTGTNEKLFF
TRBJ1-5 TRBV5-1 CASSTGLNQPQHF
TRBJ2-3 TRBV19 CASSIFEFDTQYF
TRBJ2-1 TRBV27 CASSSGASGSNEQFF
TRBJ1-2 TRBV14 CASSQEGSVGYGYTF
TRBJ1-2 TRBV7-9 CASSPGGVDGYTF
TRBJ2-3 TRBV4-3 CASSQDTSGFTDTQYF
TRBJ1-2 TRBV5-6 CASSLISGGYGYTF
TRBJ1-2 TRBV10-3 CAISESTGGLNLGGYTF
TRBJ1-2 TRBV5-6 CASSLGRQGRITGYTF
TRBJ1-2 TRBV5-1 CASSHESYGYTF
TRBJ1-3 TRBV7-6 CASSLGTGGSGNTIYF
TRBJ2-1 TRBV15 CATSRVGTSGSGADNEQFF
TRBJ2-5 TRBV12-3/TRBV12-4 CASTSGVRETQYF
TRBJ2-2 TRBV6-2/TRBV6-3 CASSPGTVNTGELFF
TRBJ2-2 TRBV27 CASSDYRDRGSVGELFF
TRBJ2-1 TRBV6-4 CASIPDRGFNEQFF
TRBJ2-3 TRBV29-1 CSVRKGDPTDTQYF
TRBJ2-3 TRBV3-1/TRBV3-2 CASSQGGGGIWTDTQYF
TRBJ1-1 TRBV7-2 CASSSYRGETEAFF
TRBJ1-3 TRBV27 CASSLSGYSGNTIYF
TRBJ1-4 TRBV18 CASSPPTESEKLFF
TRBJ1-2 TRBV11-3 CASSLSSGSNYGYTF
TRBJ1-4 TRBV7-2 CASSLGSEKLFF
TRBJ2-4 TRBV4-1 CASSQDTGTSAKNIQYF
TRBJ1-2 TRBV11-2 CASSLTGGPGYTF
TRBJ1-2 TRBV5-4 CASSEDRGLIYGYTF
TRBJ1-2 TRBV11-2 CASSFQNYGYTF
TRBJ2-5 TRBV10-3 CAISQGYQETQYF
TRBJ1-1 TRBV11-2 CASSLAQGRAFF
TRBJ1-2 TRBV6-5 CASSYRDRGEKGYTF
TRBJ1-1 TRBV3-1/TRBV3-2 CASSQFQGIGAFF
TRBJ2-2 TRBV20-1 CSASLRAGELFF
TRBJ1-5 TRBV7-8 CASSLVWDRENQPQHF
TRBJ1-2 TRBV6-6 CASSYEGTYYGYTF
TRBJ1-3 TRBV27 CASSPHRQGRIFSGNTIYF
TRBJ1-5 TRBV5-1 CASSLGQGPNQPQHF
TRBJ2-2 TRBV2 CASSVVAGRVTGELFF
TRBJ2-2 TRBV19 CASSKTRAGTGELFF
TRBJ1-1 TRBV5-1 CASSFEILNTEAFF
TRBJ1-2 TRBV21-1 CASSKGRCGGANYGYTF
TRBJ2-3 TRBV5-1 CASSLEPPTDTQYF
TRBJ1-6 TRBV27 CASSFSQINSPLHF
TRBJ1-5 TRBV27 CASSPKPHASYHQPQHF
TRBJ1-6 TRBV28 CASSLPAGQVSPLHF
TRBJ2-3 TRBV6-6 CASSLSVPGQGVADTQYF
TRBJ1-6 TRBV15 CATSPGTKYNSPLHF
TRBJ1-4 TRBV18 CASGARSNEKLFF
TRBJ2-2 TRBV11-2 CASSLDQGAVFF
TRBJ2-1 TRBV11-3 CASSLVGASGRASAYNEQFF
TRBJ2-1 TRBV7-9 CASSPPTSGLSSYNEQFF
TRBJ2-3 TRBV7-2 CASSLGLAGGTDTQYF
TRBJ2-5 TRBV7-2 CASSPRSGGLGETQYF